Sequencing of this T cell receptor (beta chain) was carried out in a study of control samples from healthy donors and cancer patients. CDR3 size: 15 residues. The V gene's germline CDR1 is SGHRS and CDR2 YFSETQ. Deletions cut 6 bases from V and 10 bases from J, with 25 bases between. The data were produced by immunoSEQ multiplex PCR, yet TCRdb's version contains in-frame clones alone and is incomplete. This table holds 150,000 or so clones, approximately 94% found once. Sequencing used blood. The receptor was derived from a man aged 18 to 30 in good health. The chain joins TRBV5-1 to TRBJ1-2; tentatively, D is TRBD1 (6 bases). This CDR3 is CASTTVSNHRDDYTF. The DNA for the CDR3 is TGCGCCAGCACTACCGTCTCAAATCACAGGGACGACTACACCTTC. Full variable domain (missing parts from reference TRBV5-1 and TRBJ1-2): KAGVTQTPRYLIKTRGQQVTLSCSPISGHRSVSWYQQTPGQGLQFLFEYFSETQRNKGNFPGRFSGRQFSNSRSEMNVSTLELGDSALYLCASTTVSNHRDDYTFGSGTRLTVV.